The sequence of this TCR beta chain was determined in a study of blood T cells in healthy people across ages. Looking at the study overall: With template switching, about one barcoded beta molecule was captured per two T cells.

V trimming: 2 bases; J trimming: 1 base; junction bases outside the gene matches: 8. Germline CDR1 MNHEY, CDR2 SVGAGI. CDR3 length equals 18 residues. The authors ran a second PCR of roughly 6 to 12 cycles using a sample-barcoded 5' primer and a J-beta primer mix. From the 5' RACE reads, TCRdb called clonotypes with MiXCR, one entry per CDR3 protein. This sample has over 1.5 million distinct CDR3 sequences, with 49% found just once. The sequencing input was blood. This chain joins TRBV6-5 and TRBJ2-6; 7 nucleotides match TRBD1. The sequence derives from a woman aged 40 to 50 in good health. The CDR3 region has the DNA TGTGCCAGCAGTTACAGGGGGCTTGCGGATTCTGGGGCCAACGTCCTGACTTTC. Protein sequence: CASSYRGLADSGANVLTF.